Detailed here is one T cell receptor beta chain. The data derive from a study of blood T cell repertoires in COVID-19. The method was immunoSEQ multiplex PCR; TCRdb's version includes in-frame clones alone and lacks a portion of them. The top ten clones hold under 1.5% of a sample with about 220,000 clones, about four fifths of them seen once. V lost 3 bases, J lost 7 bases, and 13 bases lay in between. In germline, CDR1 is MNHNS, CDR2 SASEGT. This CDR3 region has 14 residues. The source material was PBMCs or T cells enriched from blood (not recorded which). V and J are TRBV6-1 and TRBJ1-5, with D perhaps TRBD1 (6 bases). The TCR comes from a woman between 35 and 50 years old with acute COVID-19. CDR3: CASSEGGGSQPQHF. The CDR3 DNA sequence: TGTGCCAGCAGTGAGGGAGGGGGAAGCCAGCCCCAGCATTTT.